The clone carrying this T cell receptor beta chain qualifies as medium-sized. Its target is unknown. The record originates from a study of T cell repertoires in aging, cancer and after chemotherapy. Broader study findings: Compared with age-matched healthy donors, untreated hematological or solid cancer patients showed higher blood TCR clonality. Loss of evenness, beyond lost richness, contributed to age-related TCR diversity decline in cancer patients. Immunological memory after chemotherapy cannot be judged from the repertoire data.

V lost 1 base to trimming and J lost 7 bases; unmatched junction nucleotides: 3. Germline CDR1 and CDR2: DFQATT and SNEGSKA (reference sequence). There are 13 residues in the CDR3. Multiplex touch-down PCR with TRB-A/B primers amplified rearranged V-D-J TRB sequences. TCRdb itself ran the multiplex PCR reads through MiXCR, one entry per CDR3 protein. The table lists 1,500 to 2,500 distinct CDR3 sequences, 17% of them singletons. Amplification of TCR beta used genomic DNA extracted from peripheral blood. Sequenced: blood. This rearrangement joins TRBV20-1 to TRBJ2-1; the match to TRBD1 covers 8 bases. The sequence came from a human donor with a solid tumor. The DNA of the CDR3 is TGCAGTGCTAGAGGGTACAGGGGGAATGAGCAGTTCTTC. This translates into CSARGYRGNEQFF.